These 24 T cell receptor beta chains originate from one sample sequenced in a study of blood T cell repertoires in COVID-19. Sequencing was performed with immunoSEQ multiplex PCR; in TCRdb, only in-frame clones are kept and a portion is missing. The sample includes around 59,000 clones, roughly 70% seen only once; the top ten take less than 20%. Material for sequencing was peripheral blood. These receptors were taken from a woman in her forties or fifties with active or convalescent COVID-19.

V gene TRBV6-6 combines with J gene TRBJ1-2; D uncertain. CDR1 and CDR2 from the germline V gene are MNHNY and SVGAGI (reference sequence). V gave up 6 bases and J gave up 7 bases, with 12 bases separating them. CDR3 length equals 12 residues. CDR3 coding DNA: TGTGCCAGCAGGCCCGGGTCGGTTGGCTACACCTTC. It yields the protein CASRPGSVGYTF.

V usage is TRBV25-1 and J usage is TRBJ1-6, with D uncertain. CDR1 is MGHDK, CDR2 SYGVNS, per germline. CDR3 length: 16 residues. Trimming left V 5 bases short and J 0 bases short, with 11 bases between. The CDR3 protein is CASSPVGSSYNSPLHF. The CDR3 nucleotides are TGTGCCAGCAGTCCCGTAGGGAGCTCCTATAATTCACCCCTCCACTTT.

The chain has TRBV29-1 and TRBJ2-5, with 8 bases lining up with TRBD1. The germline gives CDR1 SQVTM, CDR2 ANQGSEA. The length of the CDR3 is 13 residues. With V trimmed by 3 bases and J by 4 bases, 4 bases remained unmatched. The CDR3 spells CSVDNRGTETQYF. The CDR3 nucleotides are TGCAGCGTTGATAACAGGGGGACAGAGACCCAGTACTTC.

Only one count was recorded for this clone. This CDR3 is also generated by other DNA sequences in the sample. The gene calls are TRBV19 and TRBJ1-2; D is unclear. CDR3 length: 15 amino acids. Germline loops: CDR1 LNHDA, CDR2 SQIVND (reference sequence). V was clipped by 5 bases and J by 4 bases, with 17 bases between them. CDR3 region: CASSLLNGPVYGYTF. Here the CDR3 DNA reads TGTGCCAGTAGTTTGTTAAATGGGCCGGTCTATGGCTACACCTTC.

The CDR3, as DNA: TGTGCCAGTACTACGACAGGGGCTTATGAGCAGTTCTTC. Its protein is CASTTTGAYEQFF. The genes are TRBV5-4 and TRBJ2-1, with 8 bases fitting TRBD1. V gave up 8 bases and J gave up 8 bases; unmatched junction bases: 9. CDR1 is SGHNT and CDR2 is YYREEE in the germline V gene (reference sequence). The CDR3 spans 13 residues.

The chain recombines TRBV11-2 with TRBJ2-7, with D perhaps TRBD1 (6 bases). The CDR3 totals 15 residues. In germline, CDR1 is SGHAT, CDR2 FQNNGV. V was clipped by 5 bases and J by 0 bases, with 14 bases between them. CDR3 residues: CASSKGQITSYEQYF. The DNA for the CDR3 is TGTGCCAGCAGCAAGGGACAAATTACCTCCTACGAGCAGTACTTC.

This chain connects TRBV12-3 or TRBV12-4 to TRBJ1-1; 7 nucleotides match TRBD1. The CDR3 sequence is 13 residues long. The junction had 7 bases not matched to a gene; V was cut back by 8 bases and J by 4 bases. Written as DNA, the CDR3 is TGTGCCAGCCTACAGGGGTTACTCACTGAAGCTTTCTTT. As protein: CASLQGLLTEAFF.

The chain combines TRBV27 with TRBJ2-7, with 7 bases lining up with TRBD1. J gave up 5 bases and V 5 bases, and 6 bases lay outside the gene matches. The germline gives CDR1 MNHEY, CDR2 SMNVEV (reference sequence). There are 13 residues in the CDR3. For the CDR3, the DNA is TGTGCCAGCAGTGGCGGACAGGACAACGAGCAGTACTTC. It translates to CASSGGQDNEQYF.

This sequence joins TRBV2 and TRBJ2-4; 8 bases map to TRBD2. Trimming at V came to 5 bases and at J to 4 bases, leaving 13 bases not matched to a gene. This CDR3 has 17 amino acids. Germline lookup yields CDR1 SNHLY and CDR2 FYNNEI. The CDR3 region is CASSIAGGGVQKNIQYF. The CDR3 DNA is TGTGCCAGCAGTATCGCGGGAGGAGGGGTCCAGAAAAACATTCAGTACTTC.

The chain employs TRBV5-1 and TRBJ2-1, with TRBD2 identical over 11 bases. This CDR3 region has 15 residues. V shed 7 bases, J shed 0 bases, and the junction held 3 bases outside the gene matches. Germline values: CDR1 SGHRS, CDR2 YFSETQ. CDR3 loop: CASGTSGSSYNEQFF. The CDR3 nucleotides are TGCGCCAGCGGTACTAGCGGGAGCTCCTACAATGAGCAGTTCTTC. Looking up the rest from reference TRBV5-1 and TRBJ2-1 gives the full variable domain: KAGVTQTPRYLIKTRGQQVTLSCSPISGHRSVSWYQQTPGQGLQFLFEYFSETQRNKGNFPGRFSGRQFSNSRSEMNVSTLELGDSALYLCASGTSGSSYNEQFFGPGTRLTVL.

The chain links TRBV30 to TRBJ1-4; no clear D gene. Germline assignment: CDR1 GTSNPN and CDR2 SVGIG (reference sequence). With 2 bases removed from V and 7 bases from J, the gap between germline ends came to 11 bases. The length of the CDR3 is 13 residues. The CDR3 spells CAWSFTPFEKLFF. CDR3 nucleotides: TGTGCCTGGAGTTTTACACCATTTGAAAAACTGTTTTTT.

There are a few counts of this clone. The CDR3 coding sequence is TGTGCCACCAGTGTTAGCGGGAGCACCGGGGAGCTGTTTTTT. Translated: CATSVSGSTGELFF. The rearrangement uses TRBV24-1 and TRBJ2-2, with TRBD2 matching over 9 bases. Germline assignment: CDR1 KGHDR and CDR2 SFDVKD. V shed 5 bases, J shed 4 bases, and the junction held 1 base outside the gene matches. This CDR3 is 14 amino acids long.

The V call is TRBV18, the J call TRBJ1-2; D unclear. V was clipped by 3 bases and J by 8 bases, with 19 bases between them. CDR3 length: 15 amino acids. Per the germline V gene, CDR1 is KGHSH and CDR2 is LQKENI. The CDR3 DNA sequence: TGTGCCAGCTCACCCGCCCATCAGGTCCCAAGCGGCTACACCTTC. This translates into CASSPAHQVPSGYTF.

The rearrangement joins TRBV11-3 to TRBJ2-1, with TRBD2 matching 13 bases. The V segment lost 2 bases and the J segment 9 bases; nucleotides outside the gene matches: 7. The CDR3 totals 16 residues. Germline V gene sequence: CDR1 SGHNT, CDR2 YENEEA. Written as DNA, the CDR3 is TGTGCCAGCAGCTTATCGGGGACTAGCGGGAATGGTGAGCAGTTCTTC. Its translation: CASSLSGTSGNGEQFF.

The V gene is TRBV27, the J gene TRBJ1-5; D remains ambiguous. The CDR3 has 14 residues. Trimming removed 8 bases from V and 2 bases from J, with 13 bases in between. Germline V gene sequence: CDR1 MNHEY, CDR2 SMNVEV (reference sequence). The CDR3 region is CASLGRDGNQPQHF. For the CDR3, the DNA is TGTGCCAGCCTCGGGAGAGATGGCAATCAGCCCCAGCATTTT.

This chain connects TRBV29-1 to TRBJ1-1; a possible D gene is TRBD1 (6 bases). There are 12 residues in the CDR3. CDR1 and CDR2 from the germline V gene are SQVTM and ANQGSEA. CDR3 nucleotides: TGCAGTTTTTACAGGGCGGACACTGAAGCTTTCTTT. Encoded protein: CSFYRADTEAFF.

The sample holds many counts of this clone. This rearrangement joins TRBV5-4 to TRBJ1-2; 7 bases agree with TRBD1. The germline gives CDR1 SGHNT, CDR2 YYREEE (reference sequence). V was clipped by 2 bases and J by 8 bases; unmatched bases: 9. The CDR3 runs to 14 residues. CDR3 residues: CASSFPTGRRGYTF. The CDR3 coding sequence is TGTGCCAGCAGCTTCCCGACAGGGCGCCGAGGCTACACCTTC.

The chain combines TRBV21-1 with TRBJ1-4. TRBV21-1 is a pseudogene segment. The CDR3 spans 18 residues. The CDR3: CASSTGLLDRTTNEKLFF. DNA of the CDR3: TGTGCCAGCAGCACGGGACTCCTCGATCGGACAACTAATGAAAAACTGTTTTTT.

The chain employs TRBV5-1 and TRBJ2-6, with TRBD2 identical over 7 bases. V trimming: 4 bases; J trimming: 1 base; junction bases outside the gene matches: 5. The germline V gene has CDR1 SGHRS and CDR2 YFSETQ. CDR3 length: 16 residues. The CDR3 bases are TGCGCCAGCAGCCCCGCGGGGGATTCTGGGGCCAACGTCCTGACTTTC. Its translation: CASSPAGDSGANVLTF.

This chain uses TRBV5-1 with TRBJ2-5; 7 bases match TRBD1. CDR1 and CDR2 (germline): SGHRS, YFSETQ. The CDR3 covers 14 residues. Unmatched junction bases numbered 6, after V lost 2 bases and J lost 5 bases. This chain's CDR3 is CASSLSRGTETQYF. As DNA, the CDR3 is TGCGCCAGCAGCTTAAGCAGGGGGACCGAGACCCAGTACTTC.

The chain employs TRBV5-6 and TRBJ2-5, with TRBD1 matching 8 bases. J lost 5 bases, V lost 0 bases, and 6 bases had no gene match. The CDR3 is made up of 15 amino acids. Germline loops: CDR1 SGHDT, CDR2 YYEEEE. Here the CDR3 reads CASSLGPGGMETQYF. CDR3 DNA sequence: TGTGCCAGCAGCTTGGGTCCAGGGGGCATGGAGACCCAGTACTTC. The whole variable domain, filled in from reference TRBV5-6 and TRBJ2-5, reads DAGVTQSPTHLIKTRGQQVTLRCSPKSGHDTVSWYQQALGQGPQFIFQYYEEEERQRGNFPDRFSGHQFPNYSSELNVNALLLGDSALYLCASSLGPGGMETQYFGPGTRLLVL.

The CDR3 reads CASSFDGQGAYEQYF. The CDR3 DNA is TGCGCCAGCAGCTTTGACGGACAGGGGGCCTACGAGCAGTACTTC. The chain uses TRBV5-1 and TRBJ2-7, with 10 positions matching TRBD1. Germline V lookup: CDR1 SGHRS, CDR2 YFSETQ. This CDR3 spans 15 amino acids. J gave up 2 bases and V 2 bases, and 4 bases lay outside the gene matches.

This rearrangement joins TRBV19 to TRBJ2-4; D possibly corresponds to TRBD2 (6 bases). V was cut by 9 bases and J by 6 bases, with 21 bases left in between. Per germline, CDR1 LNHDA and CDR2 SQIVND (reference sequence). There are 15 residues in the CDR3. Written as DNA, the CDR3 is TGTGCCAGCAGCTCCGGACCGGGAGCAGGAAACATTCAGTACTTC. The encoded protein is CASSSGPGAGNIQYF.

This chain connects TRBV13 to TRBJ1-3, with a possible D match to TRBD1 (6 bases). The CDR3 extends over 16 amino acids. Germline V gives CDR1 PRHDT, CDR2 FYEKMQ (reference sequence). V shed 5 bases and J shed 0 bases, with 14 bases lying between them. In nucleotides, the CDR3 is TGTGCCAGCAGCAACCAGGGGACAAACTCTGGAAACACCATATATTTT. Protein sequence: CASSNQGTNSGNTIYF.